Each of the 29 T cell receptor beta chains below was sequenced from the same sample in a study of cytomegalovirus exposure and HLA in healthy donors. Repertoires were generated with immunoSEQ multiplex PCR, while TCRdb's copy carries only in-frame clones and drops some. Seen here are over 110,000 clones, around 84% observed once, and the top ten hold around 10%. The sample consisted of PBMCs. All receptors come from a man between 18 and 29 years old in good health and CMV-seropositive.

CDR3 DNA sequence: TGCGCCAGCAGCCAAGGAGGGTCCGGGAAGTACGAGCAGTACTTC. Translating gives CASSQGGSGKYEQYF. The chain has TRBV4-1 and TRBJ2-7; possible D gene TRBD2, 5 bases. The CDR3 length is 15 residues. With 1 base removed from V and 4 bases from J, the gap between germline ends came to 14 bases. The germline gives CDR1 MGHRA, CDR2 YSYEKL.

The chain recombines TRBV7-9 with TRBJ2-7, with 10 nucleotides matching TRBD2. CDR1 SEHNR and CDR2 FQNEAQ come from the germline V gene (reference sequence). V trimming: 1 base; J trimming: 0 bases; junction bases outside the gene matches: 6. The CDR3 loop spans 17 amino acids. The CDR3 sequence: CASSLGGPSGSSYEQYF. CDR3 nucleotide sequence: TGTGCCAGCAGCTTAGGGGGTCCTAGCGGGAGCTCCTACGAGCAGTACTTC.

This sequence joins TRBV10-3 and TRBJ1-1; 8 bases are a match to TRBD1. There are 14 residues in the CDR3. Germline CDR1 is ENHRY and CDR2 is SYGVKD. J lost 4 bases, V lost 4 bases, and 5 bases had no gene match. The CDR3 loop reads CAISGQGALTEAFF. Here the CDR3 DNA reads TGTGCCATCAGTGGGCAGGGGGCGCTCACTGAAGCTTTCTTT.

The V call is TRBV6-5, the J call TRBJ1-3, with D tentatively TRBD1 (6 bases). Trimming took off 9 bases at V and 0 bases at J, with 12 bases between the two ends. Germline CDR1 is MNHEY and CDR2 is SVGAGI. This CDR3 is built from 14 residues. The CDR3 nucleotides are TGTGCCAGTGGACAGCCGAGCTCTGGAAACACCATATATTTT. Translating gives CASGQPSSGNTIYF.

The chain links TRBV5-1 to TRBJ2-1; tentatively, D is TRBD2 (6 bases). CDR1 SGHRS and CDR2 YFSETQ come from the germline V gene. The length of the CDR3 is 15 residues. V lost 2 bases to trimming and J lost 3 bases, with 12 bases between them. The CDR3 nucleotides read TGCGCCAGCAGCTTAGGGACTTCCCTCTACAATGAGCAGTTCTTC. This codes for CASSLGTSLYNEQFF.

The chain has TRBV6-1 and TRBJ1-1, with D possibly matching TRBD1 (6 bases). Between the trimmed V and J ends, which lost 8 bases and 2 bases, there was a span of 15 bases. This CDR3 is 14 amino acids long. Germline V lookup: CDR1 MNHNS, CDR2 SASEGT. CDR3 protein: CASESQGFNTEAFF. The CDR3 bases are TGTGCCAGCGAGTCTCAGGGGTTTAACACTGAAGCTTTCTTT.

The chain recombines TRBV14 with TRBJ2-3; TRBD2 agrees at 8 bases. Per germline, CDR1 SGHDN and CDR2 FVKESK. V lost 4 bases, J lost 2 bases, and 11 bases stayed unmatched. This CDR3 contains 17 residues. CDR3 amino acids: CASSRRGSGSITDTQYF. The CDR3 region has the DNA TGTGCCAGCAGCCGGCGCGGGAGCGGGAGTATCACAGATACGCAGTATTTT.

Details on this clone: A clone one base away is much larger, so this may be a read error. The chain carries TRBV9 and TRBJ1-1, with unresolved D. The V and J ends lost 5 bases and 1 base respectively, with 9 bases between them. This CDR3 is built from 13 residues. CDR1 is SGDLS, CDR2 YYNGEE, per germline. In DNA form, the CDR3 reads TGTGCCAGCAGTACCCAGGAGAACACTGAAGCTTTCTTT. Translating gives CASSTQENTEAFF.

This chain joins TRBV27 and TRBJ2-5; 8 nucleotides line up with TRBD1. V lost 5 bases and J lost 1; bases outside the gene matches: 6. Germline V gives CDR1 MNHEY, CDR2 SMNVEV (reference sequence). The CDR3 runs to 15 residues. The CDR3 loop is CASSQDRGLQETQYF. For the CDR3, the DNA is TGTGCCAGCAGTCAAGACAGGGGACTCCAAGAGACCCAGTACTTC.

The rearrangement joins TRBV7-8 to TRBJ2-2; D gene ambiguous. This CDR3 has 14 residues. V was shortened by 5 bases and J by 1 base, with 8 bases between the two germline ends. CDR1 is SGHVS and CDR2 is FQNEAQ in the germline V gene. CDR3 region: CASSPRQNTGELFF. CDR3 nucleotide sequence: TGTGCCAGCAGCCCCCGACAGAACACCGGGGAGCTGTTTTTT.

The CDR3 DNA reads as TGTGCCAGCAGCTTGGGAAGGCGGAATGAGCAGTTCTTC. Translating it yields CASSLGRRNEQFF. The chain uses TRBV5-4 and TRBJ2-1; no clear D gene. Germline CDR1 is SGHNT and CDR2 is YYREEE (reference sequence). The CDR3 consists of 13 residues. Trimming cost V 0 bases and J 7 bases, with 8 bases left between them.

The chain combines TRBV15 with TRBJ2-1; possibly TRBD2 for D (5 bases). The CDR3 has 13 amino acids. V lost 5 bases to trimming and J lost 13 bases, with 18 bases between them. CDR1 and CDR2 from the germline V gene are LNHNV and YYDKDF (reference sequence). CDR3 residues: CATSRVTGDYQFF. CDR3 DNA sequence: TGTGCCACCAGCCGGGTCACCGGGGATTACCAGTTCTTC. Together with reference TRBV15 and TRBJ2-1, the CDR3 gives the full variable domain: DAMVIQNPRYQVTQFGKPVTLSCSQTLNHNVMYWYQQKSSQAPKLLFHYYDKDFNNEADTPDNFQSRRPNTSFCFLDIRSPGLGDTAMYLCATSRVTGDYQFFGPGTRLTVL.

The rearrangement joins TRBV6-5 to TRBJ2-7; 8 bases line up with TRBD2. Trimming took 9 bases from V and 7 from J; bases not matched to a gene: 17. Per the germline V gene, CDR1 is MNHEY and CDR2 is SVGAGI. This CDR3 has 15 residues. CDR3 nucleotides: TGTGCCAGTCACTCGGTGCTAGCGGGCCGGCGAGAGCAGTACTTC. Translation: CASHSVLAGRREQYF.

The chain joins TRBV5-8 to TRBJ2-3; D is possibly TRBD1 (6 bases). The germline V and J ends were trimmed by 0 bases and 0 bases, with 11 bases remaining between them. Germline lookup yields CDR1 SGHTS and CDR2 YDEGEE. The CDR3 extends over 16 amino acids. CDR3 sequence reads: CASSLGTAPSTDTQYF. CDR3 sequence (DNA): TGTGCCAGCAGCTTGGGGACAGCCCCTAGCACAGATACGCAGTATTTT.

The V call is TRBV6-6, the J call TRBJ2-1; D unresolved. From germline, CDR1 is MNHNY and CDR2 SVGAGI (reference sequence). Trimming took off 4 bases at V and 9 bases at J, with 7 bases between the two ends. This CDR3 is built from 11 residues. CDR3 residues: CASSWACEQFF. CDR3 in DNA: TGTGCCAGCAGTTGGGCCTGTGAGCAGTTCTTC.

This clone was seen only a few times. The chain carries TRBV14 and TRBJ1-5; D might be TRBD1 (6 bases). V lost 6 bases to trimming and J lost 5 bases, with 11 bases between them. CDR3 size: 13 residues. Germline V lookup: CDR1 SGHDN, CDR2 FVKESK. CDR3 loop: CASSTGWDQPQHF. The CDR3 DNA reads as TGTGCCAGCAGTACAGGGTGGGATCAGCCCCAGCATTTT.

This chain links TRBV9 with TRBJ2-5; D might be TRBD2 (7 bases). CDR1 SGDLS and CDR2 YYNGEE come from the germline V gene. CDR3 length: 16 amino acids. Trimming removed 0 bases from V and 4 bases from J, with 16 bases in between. The CDR3 loop reads CASSVGSMRGGETQYF. The CDR3 DNA reads as TGTGCCAGCAGCGTAGGGAGTATGAGGGGGGGAGAGACCCAGTACTTC.

The chain carries TRBV25-1 and TRBJ2-7, with D perhaps TRBD2 (7 bases). With 5 bases removed from V and 3 bases from J, the gap between germline ends came to 20 bases. This CDR3 contains 16 residues. Germline loops: CDR1 MGHDK, CDR2 SYGVNS. CDR3 in amino acids: CASSTRIGLGGYEQYF. CDR3 coding DNA: TGTGCCAGCAGTACGCGCATCGGACTAGGGGGCTACGAGCAGTACTTC.

The chain links TRBV7-9 to TRBJ2-7; 9 bases align to TRBD1. Losses at the gene ends were 1 base for V and 5 bases for J; bases not matched to a gene: 3. The CDR3 has 14 amino acids. Germline lookup yields CDR1 SEHNR and CDR2 FQNEAQ (reference sequence). CDR3 bases: TGTGCCAGCAGCTTAGGGACAGGGGTACACGAGCAGTACTTC. It is translated as CASSLGTGVHEQYF.

The genes are TRBV20-1 and TRBJ1-1, with D unclear. The germline V gene encodes CDR1 DFQATT and CDR2 SNEGSKA (reference sequence). Trimming took off 3 bases at V and 8 bases at J, with 10 bases between the two ends. CDR3 size: 11 residues. CDR3 coding DNA: TGCAGTGCTAGGGCCCCAGTGGAAGCTTTCTTT. Protein sequence: CSARAPVEAFF.

Notes on this clone: This same CDR3 is encoded by further DNA sequences in the sample. The chain employs TRBV7-9 and TRBJ1-1, with TRBD1 as a possible D gene (5 bases). This CDR3 spans 13 amino acids. V was clipped by 2 bases and J by 1 base, with 5 bases between them. Per the germline V gene, CDR1 is SEHNR and CDR2 is FQNEAQ (reference sequence). The CDR3 sequence: CASSLTGNTEAFF. CDR3 coding DNA: TGTGCCAGCAGCTTAACAGGGAACACTGAAGCTTTCTTT.

The chain recombines TRBV19 with TRBJ2-7; 11 positions match TRBD1. V gave up 10 bases and J gave up 6 bases; unmatched junction bases: 8. The CDR3 sequence is 13 residues long. Germline-derived CDR1 and CDR2 are LNHDA and SQIVND (reference sequence). For the CDR3, the DNA is TGTGCCACGGGGACAGGGGGTATCGGCGAGCAGTACTTC. As protein: CATGTGGIGEQYF.

V and J are TRBV2 and TRBJ2-7; 10 bases agree with TRBD2. From germline, CDR1 is SNHLY and CDR2 FYNNEI. CDR3 size: 15 residues. J gave up 7 bases and V 2 bases, and 8 bases lay outside the gene matches. The chain's CDR3 is CASSESASGGQEQYF. Written as DNA, the CDR3 is TGTGCCAGCAGTGAAAGCGCTAGCGGGGGTCAGGAGCAGTACTTC.

The chain combines TRBV6-6 with TRBJ2-1; 7 nucleotides line up with TRBD2. Germline CDR1 and CDR2: MNHNY and SVGAGI (reference sequence). The junction had 6 bases not matched to a gene; V was cut back by 4 bases and J by 3 bases. This CDR3 spans 15 amino acids. Here the CDR3 DNA reads TGTGCCAGCAGTTCCTACGGACTAGACTACAATGAGCAGTTCTTC. It is translated as CASSSYGLDYNEQFF.

The chain couples TRBV6-5 to TRBJ1-3, with TRBD1 as a possible D gene (6 bases). Trimming stripped 6 bases from V and 4 bases from J, with 16 bases between. This CDR3 has 15 amino acids. Germline CDR1 and CDR2: MNHEY and SVGAGI. CDR3 nucleotides: TGTGCCAGCAGACAGACGGGGGGCGGGGGAAACACCATATATTTT. Protein sequence: CASRQTGGGGNTIYF.

This sequence joins TRBV19 and TRBJ2-5, with D uncertain. There are 13 residues in the CDR3. V was trimmed by 1 base and J by 2 bases, leaving 5 bases between them. From germline, CDR1 is LNHDA and CDR2 SQIVND (reference sequence). The CDR3 DNA follows: TGTGCCAGTAGTATAGGTAGACAAGAGACCCAGTACTTC. As protein: CASSIGRQETQYF.

This chain uses TRBV4-1 with TRBJ2-7, with D perhaps TRBD1 (5 bases). This CDR3 is built from 16 residues. V dropped 6 bases and J dropped 5 bases, with 23 bases sitting between them. Germline V CDR1 and CDR2: MGHRA, YSYEKL. CDR3 nucleotides: TGCGCCAGCAGGTTTAGTACAGGCCCCACACCCGACGAGCAGTACTTC. This encodes CASRFSTGPTPDEQYF.

This rearrangement joins TRBV4-1 to TRBJ2-7; D is perhaps TRBD2 (6 bases). Looked up from germline, CDR1 is MGHRA and CDR2 is YSYEKL. With 4 bases removed from V and 10 bases from J, the gap between germline ends came to 17 bases. This CDR3 has 13 amino acids. CDR3 nucleotide sequence: TGCGCCAGCAGCCCAGACTCGACTAGTTTACAGTACTTC. Its translation: CASSPDSTSLQYF.

This clone was counted only a few times. The genes are TRBV27 and TRBJ1-1; 8 nucleotides line up with TRBD1. The CDR3 has 14 residues. Germline CDR1 is MNHEY and CDR2 is SMNVEV (reference sequence). V lost 3 bases, J lost 4 bases, and 4 bases stayed unmatched. The CDR3 sequence: CASSFRQGSTEAFF. The CDR3 nucleotides read TGTGCCAGCAGTTTCCGACAGGGGAGCACTGAAGCTTTCTTT.